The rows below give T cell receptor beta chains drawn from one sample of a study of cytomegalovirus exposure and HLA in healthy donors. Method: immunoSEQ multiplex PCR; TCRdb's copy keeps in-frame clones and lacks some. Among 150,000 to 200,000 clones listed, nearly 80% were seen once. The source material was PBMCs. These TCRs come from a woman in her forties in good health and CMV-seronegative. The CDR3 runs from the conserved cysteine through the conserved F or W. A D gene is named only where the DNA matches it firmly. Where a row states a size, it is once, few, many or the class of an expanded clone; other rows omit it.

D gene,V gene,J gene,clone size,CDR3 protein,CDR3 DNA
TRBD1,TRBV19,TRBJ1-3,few,CASSIPLGTGSGNTIYF,TGTGCCAGTAGTATTCCGTTGGGGACAGGGTCTGGAAACACCATATATTTT
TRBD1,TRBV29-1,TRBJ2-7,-,CSVETGLYEQYF,TGCAGCGTTGAGACAGGGCTTTACGAGCAGTACTTC
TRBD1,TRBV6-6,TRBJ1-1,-,CASSTYDRDLDTEAFF,TGTGCCAGCAGTACCTACGACAGGGATTTAGACACTGAAGCTTTCTTT
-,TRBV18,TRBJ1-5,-,CASSPQDTDNQPQHF,TGTGCCAGCTCACCCCAGGATACAGACAATCAGCCCCAGCATTTT
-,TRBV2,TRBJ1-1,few,CASRTSAPSEAFF,TGTGCCAGCAGAACTTCTGCTCCATCCGAAGCTTTCTTT
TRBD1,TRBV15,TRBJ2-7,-,CATSNNRGYEQYF,TGTGCCACCAGCAACAACAGGGGCTACGAGCAGTACTTC
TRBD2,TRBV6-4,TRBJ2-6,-,CASTRTGGPGANVLTF,TGTGCCAGCACCAGGACGGGAGGGCCTGGGGCCAACGTCCTGACTTTC
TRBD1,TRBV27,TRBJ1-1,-,CASSSGTGAEGAFF,TGTGCCAGCAGTTCAGGGACAGGGGCCGAAGGGGCTTTCTTT
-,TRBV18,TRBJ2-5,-,CASSPPSNRAKETQYF,TGTGCCAGCTCACCACCGAGTAACAGGGCGAAAGAGACCCAGTACTTC
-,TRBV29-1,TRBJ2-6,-,CSVDASSGANVLTF,TGCAGCGTTGATGCTAGCTCTGGGGCCAACGTCCTGACTTTC
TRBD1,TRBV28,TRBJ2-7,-,CASSAGTGIGEQYF,TGTGCCAGCAGTGCCGGGACAGGGATTGGGGAGCAGTACTTC
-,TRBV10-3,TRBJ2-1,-,CAISESRLGVDEQFF,TGTGCCATCAGTGAGTCGAGACTAGGAGTGGATGAGCAGTTCTTC
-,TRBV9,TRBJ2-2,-,CASSAVQRNTGELFF,TGTGCCAGCAGCGCAGTGCAGCGGAACACCGGGGAGCTGTTTTTT
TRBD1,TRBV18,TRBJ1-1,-,CASSPLTGTTEAFF,TGTGCCAGCTCACCCTTGACAGGGACCACTGAAGCTTTCTTT
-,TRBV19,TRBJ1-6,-,CASRRGGGLDNSPLHF,TGTGCCAGTAGGAGGGGAGGGGGGTTGGATAATTCACCCCTCCACTTT
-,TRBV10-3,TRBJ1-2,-,CAIRKSQGEYGYTF,TGTGCCATCCGGAAATCACAGGGAGAGTATGGCTACACCTTC
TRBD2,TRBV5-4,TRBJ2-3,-,CASRPTAGAYTDTQYF,TGTGCCAGCCGTCCCACAGCGGGGGCGTACACAGATACGCAGTATTTT